This T cell receptor (beta chain) came from a study of blood T cell repertoires in COVID-19. Overall study context: There were acute and convalescent COVID-19 samples, and they came from the United States, Italy and Spain. Nucleic acid was either cDNA or gDNA, and it came from T cells, B-cell-depleted T cells, or PBMCs.

How the authors handled the data: Using reference gene primer amplification, nucleated cell counts were estimated. Assay: immunoSEQ multiplex PCR; the TCRdb copy retains only in-frame clones and omits some. The D gene and trimming were derived from the DNA, and the V and J assignments and clone size from that table. The sample includes 70,000 or so clones, under 95% of them seen just once. CDR3 length: 15 residues. The V gene's germline CDR1 is MNHEY and CDR2 SMNVEV (reference sequence). V lost 4 bases and J lost 3, with 15 bases in between. The sequencing sample was made of peripheral blood. The genes are TRBV27 and TRBJ1-1; a weak D match, TRBD1 (5 bases). The TCR comes from a human donor in a cohort sampled during active COVID-19. This CDR3 is CASSSPGRGDTEAFF. For the CDR3, the DNA is TGTGCCAGCAGTTCCCCGGGGAGGGGCGACACTGAAGCTTTCTTT.